Below, 17 T cell receptor beta chains from the same sample are listed, as sequenced in a study of T cell responses to AZD1222 COVID-19 vaccine. Here immunoSEQ multiplex PCR was the method, and the copy in TCRdb shows in-frame clones only, minus some. The sample lists roughly 85,000 clones; over 75% were seen once. The specimen was peripheral blood, collected on day 0 of MenACWY control vaccination. These TCRs come from an adult in good health.

This clone came up once. The chain recombines TRBV28 with TRBJ2-3; 8 nucleotides align to TRBD1. CDR1 and CDR2 (germline): MDHEN, SYDVKM. The CDR3 consists of 15 residues. Trimming at V came to 3 bases and at J to 4 bases, leaving 6 bases not matched to a gene. The CDR3 DNA follows: TGTGCCAGCAGTTTTGGGGTGACAGGGGCAGATACGCAGTATTTT. The encoded protein is CASSFGVTGADTQYF.

The chain carries TRBV30 and TRBJ2-6; no clear D gene. V was pared by 0 bases and J by 8 bases, with 11 bases between. Germline-derived CDR1 and CDR2 are GTSNPN and SVGIG (reference sequence). The CDR3 contains 14 residues. The CDR3 protein is CAWSVPKAPNVLTF. CDR3 DNA: TGTGCCTGGAGTGTACCCAAGGCCCCCAACGTCCTGACTTTC.

This clone was seen a handful of times. The rearrangement uses TRBV6-2 or TRBV6-3 and TRBJ2-1, with 8 bases identical to TRBD1. This CDR3 contains 15 residues. Germline loops: CDR1 MNHEY, CDR2 SVGEGT. V dropped 2 bases and J dropped 8; count of bases not matched to a gene: 8. For the CDR3, the DNA is TGTGCCAGCAGTTACCCCAGACAGGGGTACGATGAGCAGTTCTTC. Translating it yields CASSYPRQGYDEQFF.

Only one count was recorded for this clone. The chain joins TRBV28 to TRBJ1-5; D is ambiguous. Trimming stripped 4 bases from V and 2 bases from J, with 12 bases between. This CDR3 is built from 15 residues. The germline CDR1 and CDR2 sequences are MDHEN and SYDVKM. Here the CDR3 DNA reads TGTGCCAGCAGTTCTACCCCCTTTGGCAATCAGCCCCAGCATTTT. Translation gives CASSSTPFGNQPQHF.

This chain connects TRBV5-1 to TRBJ2-3, with D unclear. The CDR3 is made up of 14 amino acids. The germline V gene encodes CDR1 SGHRS and CDR2 YFSETQ. V lost 4 bases and J 4 bases, leaving 13 bases between the germline ends. The CDR3 DNA sequence: TGCGCCAGCAGCGAGATAGGGATGGCAGATACGCAGTATTTT. Translating it yields CASSEIGMADTQYF.

This rearrangement joins TRBV19 to TRBJ1-5; D may be TRBD1 (6 bases). This CDR3 spans 14 amino acids. From germline, CDR1 is LNHDA and CDR2 SQIVND (reference sequence). Trimming took 1 base from V and 5 from J, leaving 9 bases between them. The CDR3 DNA follows: TGTGCCAGTAGTATAGCAGGGGCGTATCAGCCCCAGCATTTT. This gives the protein CASSIAGAYQPQHF.

The genes are TRBV19 and TRBJ2-7; 13 positions match TRBD2. J gave up 2 bases and V 4 bases, and 2 bases lay outside the gene matches. The CDR3 runs 15 residues. Germline V gene data show CDR1 as LNHDA and CDR2 as SQIVND (reference sequence). The CDR3 reads CASSTTSGGAYEQYF. CDR3 in DNA: TGTGCCAGTAGTACTACTAGCGGGGGGGCCTACGAGCAGTACTTC.

V gene TRBV6-5 combines with J gene TRBJ2-5; D call uncertain. V was shortened by 4 bases and J by 5 bases, with 14 bases between the two germline ends. Germline-derived CDR1 and CDR2 are MNHEY and SVGAGI. The CDR3 contains 14 residues. Here the CDR3 DNA reads TGTGCCAGCAGTTTGGACGGTACACGGGAGACCCAGTACTTC. Protein sequence: CASSLDGTRETQYF.

The genes are TRBV28 and TRBJ1-2; D not certain. The CDR3 runs 13 residues. Germline V CDR1 and CDR2: MDHEN, SYDVKM. The germline V and J ends were trimmed by 5 bases and 4 bases, with 11 bases remaining between them. The CDR3 spells CASSAPGLYGYTF. CDR3 nucleotides: TGTGCCAGCAGTGCCCCAGGCCTCTATGGCTACACCTTC.

Here the CDR3 reads CSVEGGANYGYTF. DNA for the CDR3: TGCAGCGTTGAAGGGGGAGCTAACTATGGCTACACCTTC. This chain links TRBV29-1 with TRBJ1-2; unclear D gene. Trimming pared 1 base from V and 0 bases from J, leaving 6 bases between. This CDR3 comprises 13 residues. CDR1 is SQVTM, CDR2 ANQGSEA, per germline.

The chain recombines TRBV5-5 with TRBJ2-1, with D possibly matching TRBD2 (5 bases). The V end was cut by 4 bases, the J end by 2 bases, with 16 bases between. Germline-derived CDR1 and CDR2 are SGHKS and YYEKEE (reference sequence). The CDR3 totals 16 residues. CDR3 nucleotide sequence: TGTGCCAGCAGCCGTGCGGCCAGAGGGACCTACAATGAGCAGTTCTTC. The encoded protein is CASSRAARGTYNEQFF.

V and J are TRBV30 and TRBJ2-1; D is uncertain. Trimming took off 0 bases at V and 8 bases at J, with 11 bases between the two ends. The germline CDR1 and CDR2 sequences are GTSNPN and SVGIG (reference sequence). CDR3 length equals 13 residues. The CDR3 region has the DNA TGTGCCTGGAGTGTAGGCGGTATCTATGAGCAGTTCTTC. Its translation is CAWSVGGIYEQFF.

This clone was seen a single time. The gene calls are TRBV2 and TRBJ1-4; weak D call: TRBD1 (5 bases). Per germline, CDR1 SNHLY and CDR2 FYNNEI. The ends were cut back, 2 bases at V and 4 bases at J, with 8 bases in the middle. The CDR3 is made up of 14 amino acids. CDR3 residues: CASSERGYNEKLFF. The DNA of the CDR3 is TGTGCCAGCAGTGAACGGGGCTATAATGAAAAACTGTTTTTT.

CDR3 nucleotides: TGTGCCTGGAGTGGAACAGGGGGCCTGGGCACTGAAGCTTTCTTT. Encoded protein: CAWSGTGGLGTEAFF. The gene calls are TRBV30 and TRBJ1-1, with 9 bases fitting TRBD1. V was clipped by 1 base and J by 4 bases; unmatched bases: 7. This CDR3 is built from 15 residues. The germline gives CDR1 GTSNPN, CDR2 SVGIG (reference sequence).

This chain joins TRBV27 and TRBJ2-7; TRBD1 matches 8 bases. The CDR3 is 19 amino acids. Germline V gene data show CDR1 as MNHEY and CDR2 as SMNVEV (reference sequence). V trimming: 3 bases; J trimming: 3 bases; junction bases outside the gene matches: 19. The CDR3 DNA reads TGTGCCAGCAGTTTTCGGTGGACAGGGCTCGGCGGGGCCGTCTACGAGCAGTACTTC. Translated: CASSFRWTGLGGAVYEQYF.

The V call is TRBV14, the J call TRBJ1-5; maybe TRBD1 (6 bases). The germline V gene has CDR1 SGHDN and CDR2 FVKESK. V was clipped by 0 bases and J by 1 base, with 28 bases between them. The CDR3 spans 22 residues. The CDR3 spells CASSQDRQNRVWGAESNQPQHF. The CDR3 bases are TGTGCCAGCAGCCAAGATCGTCAAAATCGGGTTTGGGGGGCTGAGAGCAATCAGCCCCAGCATTTT. Full variable domain (rest looked up from reference TRBV14 and TRBJ1-5): EAGVTQFPSHSVIEKGQTVTLRCDPISGHDNLYWYRRVMGKEIKFLLHFVKESKQDESGMPNNRFLAERTGGTYSTLKVQPAELEDSGVYFCASSQDRQNRVWGAESNQPQHFGDGTRLSIL.

This clone was counted once. V usage is TRBV28 and J usage is TRBJ1-2, with 7 bases aligning to TRBD1. The CDR3 is 16 amino acids. In germline, CDR1 is MDHEN, CDR2 SYDVKM. Trimming cost V 7 bases and J 5 bases; bases outside gene matches: 16. CDR3 region: CASTSSNQGDLYGYTF. CDR3 coding DNA: TGTGCCAGCACCTCAAGTAACCAGGGGGACCTGTATGGCTACACCTTC.